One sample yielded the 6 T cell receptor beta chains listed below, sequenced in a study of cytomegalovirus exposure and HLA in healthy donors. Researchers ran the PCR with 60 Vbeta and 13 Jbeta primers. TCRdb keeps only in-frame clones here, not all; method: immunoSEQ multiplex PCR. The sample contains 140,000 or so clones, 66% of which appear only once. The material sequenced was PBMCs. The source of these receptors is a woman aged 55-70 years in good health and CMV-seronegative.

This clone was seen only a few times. The DNA for the CDR3 is TGCAGCGTTGAGGACGGGGGGCGCGTCACTGAAGCTTTCTTT. Its translation is CSVEDGGRVTEAFF. The J gene is TRBJ1-1, the V gene TRBV29-1; TRBD1 might be the D (6 bases). Trimming removed 3 bases at V and 4 bases at J, with 15 bases between. The germline CDR1 and CDR2 sequences are SQVTM and ANQGSEA. The CDR3 runs to 14 residues.

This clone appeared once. For the CDR3, the DNA is TGTGCCAGCAGCCCGACCTGGACTAGCCCCACAGATACGCAGTATTTT. Protein product: CASSPTWTSPTDTQYF. The chain is built from TRBV13 and TRBJ2-3; 8 bases are a match to TRBD2. The CDR3 is 16 amino acids. V shed 5 bases and J 2 bases; nucleotides not matched to a gene: 9. Germline V gene lookup returns CDR1 PRHDT and CDR2 FYEKMQ (reference sequence).

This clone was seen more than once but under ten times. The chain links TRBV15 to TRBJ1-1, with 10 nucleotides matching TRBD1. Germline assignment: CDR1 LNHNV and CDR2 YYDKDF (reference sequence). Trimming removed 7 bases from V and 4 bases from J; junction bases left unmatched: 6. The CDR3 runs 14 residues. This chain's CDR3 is CATNLDRGSTEAFF. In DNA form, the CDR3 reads TGTGCCACCAACTTGGACAGGGGGAGCACTGAAGCTTTCTTT.

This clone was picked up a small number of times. Here the CDR3 reads CASSQDSARGKEQYF. The CDR3 coding sequence is TGCGCCAGCAGCCAAGATAGCGCCAGAGGAAAGGAGCAGTACTTC. The rearrangement links TRBV4-3 to TRBJ2-7; possibly TRBD2 for D (5 bases). V lost 0 bases to trimming and J lost 7 bases, with 16 bases between them. CDR3 length: 15 residues. Germline loops: CDR1 LGHNA, CDR2 YSLEER.

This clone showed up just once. The CDR3 region has the DNA TGTGCCAGCAGTTTATCCCGACTAGCGGGCATAGGGAATGAGCAGTTCTTC. Its protein is CASSLSRLAGIGNEQFF. The V and J genes are TRBV27 and TRBJ2-1; 10 bases are shared with TRBD2. The V gene's germline CDR1 is MNHEY and CDR2 SMNVEV (reference sequence). V trimming: 0 bases; J trimming: 7 bases; junction bases outside the gene matches: 9. This CDR3 comprises 17 residues.

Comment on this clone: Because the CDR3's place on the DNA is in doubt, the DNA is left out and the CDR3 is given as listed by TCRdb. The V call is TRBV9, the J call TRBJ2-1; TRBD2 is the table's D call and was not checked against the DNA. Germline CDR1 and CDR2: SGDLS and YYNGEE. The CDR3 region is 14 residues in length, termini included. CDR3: CASSTSSSYNEQFF.